This T cell receptor beta chain stems from a study of shared clonotypes between healthy human individuals. Findings and limits, study-wide: The authors expected sequencing depth to affect clonotype sharing among donors.

The CDR3 length is 15 residues. The ends lost 2 bases at V and 8 bases at J; junction bases unmatched: 9. Germline values: CDR1 MDHEN, CDR2 SYDVKM. HIV-negative, healthy adults without recent acute infections or vaccinations were the donors. All of the donors resided in Nashville, Tennessee, and each was a Caucasian adult. A note on this clone: Its antigen is undetermined.

Assay used: immunoSEQ multiplex PCR; TCRdb lists only in-frame clones, some missing. Altogether around 2.5 million clones are present, 80% to 95% being singletons, with the ten largest covering 0.36%. J is TRBJ1-2 and V is TRBV28; 9 bases map to TRBD1. The sample comprised naive CD4+ T cells from PBMCs. As for subset: CD45RA+ positively selected. This receptor was obtained from a man aged 18 to 29 in good health. Some clones in this sample may be carry-over from other donors' samples. The DNA of the CDR3 is TGTGCCAGCAGTTTACCCCAGGGACAGGGCTGGGGCTACACCTTC. Its protein is CASSLPQGQGWGYTF.